This T cell receptor (beta chain) was observed in a study of blood T cell repertoires in COVID-19. Germline V gives CDR1 LGHNT, CDR2 FRNRAP. V shed 3 bases and J 7 bases; nucleotides not matched to a gene: 3. The CDR3 sequence is 13 residues long. Followed longitudinally, the Seattle patients had been enrolled during active infection. The protocol was immunoSEQ multiplex PCR, while the TCRdb copy is restricted to in-frame clones and leaves out a portion. The sample includes 50,000 to 60,000 clones, approximately 86% of them seen just once. The receptor was isolated from a man aged 35-49 years with COVID-19, enrolled during active disease. The chain combines TRBV12-5 with TRBJ1-5, with TRBD1 matching 7 bases. The sample taken for sequencing was peripheral blood. CDR3 amino acids: CASGLRQGQPQHF. CDR3 sequence (DNA): TGTGCTAGTGGTTTACGACAGGGACAGCCCCAGCATTTT.